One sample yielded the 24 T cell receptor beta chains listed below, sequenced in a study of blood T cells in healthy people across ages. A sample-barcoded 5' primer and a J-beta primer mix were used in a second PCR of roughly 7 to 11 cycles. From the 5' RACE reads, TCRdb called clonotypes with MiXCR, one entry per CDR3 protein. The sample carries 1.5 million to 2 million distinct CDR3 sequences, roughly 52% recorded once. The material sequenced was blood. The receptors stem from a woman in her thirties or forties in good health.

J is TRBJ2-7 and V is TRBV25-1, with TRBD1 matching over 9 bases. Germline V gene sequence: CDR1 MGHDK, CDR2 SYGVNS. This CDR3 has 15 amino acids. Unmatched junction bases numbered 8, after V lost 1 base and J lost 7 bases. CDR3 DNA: TGTGCCAGCAGTGAATGGGGGACAGGGACGGGGGAGCAGTACTTC. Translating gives CASSEWGTGTGEQYF.

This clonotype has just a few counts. This CDR3 is CASSTRDRGEETQYF. For the CDR3, the DNA is TGTGCCAGCAGCACCCGGGACAGGGGGGAAGAGACCCAGTACTTC. The chain employs TRBV7-9 and TRBJ2-5; 11 bases are shared with TRBD1. This CDR3 region has 15 residues. V shed 5 bases and J 3 bases; nucleotides not matched to a gene: 5. The V gene's germline CDR1 is SEHNR and CDR2 FQNEAQ (reference sequence).

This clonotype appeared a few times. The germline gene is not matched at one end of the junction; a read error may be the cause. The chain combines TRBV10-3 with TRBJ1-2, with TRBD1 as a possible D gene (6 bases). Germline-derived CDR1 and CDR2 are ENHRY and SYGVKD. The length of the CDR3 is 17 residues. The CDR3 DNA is TGTGCCATCAGTGATCCTGTAAACAGGGATTCTAAGTATGGCTACACCTTC. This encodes CAISDPVNRDSKYGYTF.

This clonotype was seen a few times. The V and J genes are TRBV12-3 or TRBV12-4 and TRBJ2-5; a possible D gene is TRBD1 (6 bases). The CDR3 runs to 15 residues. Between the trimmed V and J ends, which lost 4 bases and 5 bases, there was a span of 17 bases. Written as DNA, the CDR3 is TGTGCCAGCAGTTCCCGAGAACAGGGCCGGGAGACCCAGTACTTC. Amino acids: CASSSREQGRETQYF.

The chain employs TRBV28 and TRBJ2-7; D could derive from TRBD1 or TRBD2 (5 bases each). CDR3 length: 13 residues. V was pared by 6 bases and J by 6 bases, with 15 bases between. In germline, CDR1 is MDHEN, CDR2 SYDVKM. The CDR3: CASRPRGVLEQYF. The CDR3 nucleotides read TGTGCCAGCAGACCTAGAGGGGTTCTCGAGCAGTACTTC. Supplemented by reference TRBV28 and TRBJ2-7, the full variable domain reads DVKVTQSSRYLVKRTGEKVFLECVQDMDHENMFWYRQDPGLGLRLIYFSYDVKMKEKGDIPEGYSVSREKKERFSLILESASTNQTSMYLCASRPRGVLEQYFGPGTRLTVT.

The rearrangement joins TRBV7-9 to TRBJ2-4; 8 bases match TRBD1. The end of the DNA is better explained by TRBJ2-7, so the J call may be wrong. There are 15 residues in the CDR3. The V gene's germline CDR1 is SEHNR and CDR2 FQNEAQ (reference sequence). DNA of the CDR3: TGTGCCAGCAGCTCCCAGGACAGGGAGACCCCCGAGCAGTACTTC. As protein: CASSSQDRETPEQYF.

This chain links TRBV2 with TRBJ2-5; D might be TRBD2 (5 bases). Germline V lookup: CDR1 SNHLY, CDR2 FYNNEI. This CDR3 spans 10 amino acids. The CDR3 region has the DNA TGTGCTCCGGGAAAGGAGACCCAGTACTTC. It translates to CAPGKETQYF.

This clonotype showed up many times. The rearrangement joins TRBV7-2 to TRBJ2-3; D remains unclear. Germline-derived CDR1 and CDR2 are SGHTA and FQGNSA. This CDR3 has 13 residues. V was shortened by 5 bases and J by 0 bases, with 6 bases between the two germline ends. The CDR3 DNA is TGTGCCAGCAGCCCTTATAGCACAGATACGCAGTATTTT. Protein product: CASSPYSTDTQYF. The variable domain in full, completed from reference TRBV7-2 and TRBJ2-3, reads GAGVSQSPSNKVTEKGKDVELRCDPISGHTALYWYRQSLGQGLEFLIYFQGNSAPDKSGLPSDRFSAERTGGSVSTLTIQRTQQEDSAVYLCASSPYSTDTQYFGPGTRLTVL.

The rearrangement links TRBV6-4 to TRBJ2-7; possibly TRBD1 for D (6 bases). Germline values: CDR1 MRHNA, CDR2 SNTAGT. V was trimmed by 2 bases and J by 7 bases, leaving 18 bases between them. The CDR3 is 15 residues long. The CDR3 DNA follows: TGTGCCAGCAGTGACATTAGGACAGCGGAAGGGGAGCAGTACTTC. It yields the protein CASSDIRTAEGEQYF.

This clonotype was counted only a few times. The CDR3 spells CASSLDPMSYEQYF. CDR3 nucleotide sequence: TGCGCCAGCAGCTTGGATCCGATGTCCTACGAGCAGTACTTC. The chain uses TRBV5-1 and TRBJ2-7; D is unclear. Between the trimmed V and J ends, which lost 0 bases and 1 base, there was a span of 8 bases. This CDR3 has 14 residues. Germline V CDR1 and CDR2: SGHRS, YFSETQ. Combining the CDR3 with reference TRBV5-1 and TRBJ2-7 gives the whole variable domain KAGVTQTPRYLIKTRGQQVTLSCSPISGHRSVSWYQQTPGQGLQFLFEYFSETQRNKGNFPGRFSGRQFSNSRSEMNVSTLELGDSALYLCASSLDPMSYEQYFGPGTRLTVT.

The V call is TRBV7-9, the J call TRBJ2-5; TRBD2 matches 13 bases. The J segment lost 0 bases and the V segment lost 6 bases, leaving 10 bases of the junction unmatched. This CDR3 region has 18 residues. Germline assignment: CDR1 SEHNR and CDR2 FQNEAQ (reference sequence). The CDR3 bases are TGTGCCAGCAGGAGACTAGCGGGGGGTTCGGGCCACCAAGAGACCCAGTACTTC. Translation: CASRRLAGGSGHQETQYF.

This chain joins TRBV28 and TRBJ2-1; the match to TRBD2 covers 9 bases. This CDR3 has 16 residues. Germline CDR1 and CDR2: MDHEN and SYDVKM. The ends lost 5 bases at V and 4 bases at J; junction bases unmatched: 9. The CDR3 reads CASSGGLAGRYNEQFF. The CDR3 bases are TGTGCCAGCAGTGGGGGGCTAGCGGGGCGGTACAATGAGCAGTTCTTC.

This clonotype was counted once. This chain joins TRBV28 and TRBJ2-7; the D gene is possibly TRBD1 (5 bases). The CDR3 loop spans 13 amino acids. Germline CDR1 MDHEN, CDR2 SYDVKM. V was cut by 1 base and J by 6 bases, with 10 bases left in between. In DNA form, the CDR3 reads TGTGCCAGCAGTTTATTTGGGGCTCGCGAGCAGTACTTC. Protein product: CASSLFGAREQYF.

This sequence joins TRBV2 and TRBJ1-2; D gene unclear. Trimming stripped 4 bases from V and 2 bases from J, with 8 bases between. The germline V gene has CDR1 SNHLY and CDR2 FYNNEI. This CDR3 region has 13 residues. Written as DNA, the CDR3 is TGTGCCAGCAGTGGGGCCAGAAACTATGGCTACACCTTC. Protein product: CASSGARNYGYTF.

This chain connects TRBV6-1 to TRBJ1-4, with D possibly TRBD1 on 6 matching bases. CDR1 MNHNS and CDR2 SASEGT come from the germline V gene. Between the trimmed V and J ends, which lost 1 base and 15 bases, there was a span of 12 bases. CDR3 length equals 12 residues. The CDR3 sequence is CASSEDRANLFF. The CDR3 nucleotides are TGTGCCAGCAGTGAAGACAGGGCCAACTTGTTTTTT.

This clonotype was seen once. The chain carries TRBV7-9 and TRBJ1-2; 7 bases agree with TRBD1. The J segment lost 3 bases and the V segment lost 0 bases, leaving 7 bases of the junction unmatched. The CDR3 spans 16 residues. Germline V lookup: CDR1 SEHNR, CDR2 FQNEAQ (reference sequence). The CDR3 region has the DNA TGTGCCAGCAGCTTAGCAGGGACAGCCAAAGACTATGGCTACACCTTC. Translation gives CASSLAGTAKDYGYTF. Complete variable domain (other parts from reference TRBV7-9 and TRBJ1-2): DTGVSQNPRHKITKRGQNVTFRCDPISEHNRLYWYRQTLGQGPEFLTYFQNEAQLEKSRLLSDRFSAERPKGSFSTLEIQRTEQGDSAMYLCASSLAGTAKDYGYTFGSGTRLTVV.

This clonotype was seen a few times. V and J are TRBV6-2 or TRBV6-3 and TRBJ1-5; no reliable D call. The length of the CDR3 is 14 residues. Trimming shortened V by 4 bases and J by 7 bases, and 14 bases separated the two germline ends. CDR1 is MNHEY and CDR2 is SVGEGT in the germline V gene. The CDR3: CASSSKRAGQPQHF. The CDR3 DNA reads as TGTGCCAGCAGTTCGAAGCGAGCGGGGCAGCCCCAGCATTTT.

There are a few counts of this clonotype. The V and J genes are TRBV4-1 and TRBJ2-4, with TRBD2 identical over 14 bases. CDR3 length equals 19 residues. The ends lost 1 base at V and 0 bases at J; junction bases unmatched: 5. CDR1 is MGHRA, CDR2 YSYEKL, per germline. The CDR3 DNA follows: TGCGCCAGCAGCCAAGGACTAGCGGGGGGGGGTAGAGCCAAAAACATTCAGTACTTC. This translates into CASSQGLAGGGRAKNIQYF.

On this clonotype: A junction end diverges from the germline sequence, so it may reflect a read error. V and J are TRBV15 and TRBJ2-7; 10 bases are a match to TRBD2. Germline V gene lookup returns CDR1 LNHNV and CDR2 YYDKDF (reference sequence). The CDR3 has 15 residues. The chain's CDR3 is CAASRDSGGTYEQYF. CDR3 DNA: TGTGCCGCCAGCAGAGATAGCGGGGGGACTTACGAGCAGTACTTC.

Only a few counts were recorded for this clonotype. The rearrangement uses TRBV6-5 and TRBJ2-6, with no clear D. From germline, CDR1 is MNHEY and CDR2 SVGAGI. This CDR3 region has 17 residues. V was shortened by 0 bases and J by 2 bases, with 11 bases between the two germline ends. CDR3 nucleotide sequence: TGTGCCAGCAGTTACTCGCCTCCGGGCACTGGGGCCAACGTCCTGACTTTC. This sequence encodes CASSYSPPGTGANVLTF.

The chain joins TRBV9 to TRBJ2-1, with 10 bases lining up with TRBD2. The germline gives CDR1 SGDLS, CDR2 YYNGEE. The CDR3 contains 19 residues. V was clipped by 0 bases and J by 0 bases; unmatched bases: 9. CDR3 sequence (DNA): TGTGCCAGCAGCGTAGGGATAGCGGGGGGCGCCAGCTCCTACAATGAGCAGTTCTTC. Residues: CASSVGIAGGASSYNEQFF.

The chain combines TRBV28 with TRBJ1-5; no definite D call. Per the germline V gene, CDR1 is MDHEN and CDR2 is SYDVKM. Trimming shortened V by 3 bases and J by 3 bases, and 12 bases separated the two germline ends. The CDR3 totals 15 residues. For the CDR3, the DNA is TGTGCCAGCAGTTTTGGCAGGCGAACCAATCAGCCCCAGCATTTT. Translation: CASSFGRRTNQPQHF. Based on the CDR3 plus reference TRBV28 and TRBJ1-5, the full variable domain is DVKVTQSSRYLVKRTGEKVFLECVQDMDHENMFWYRQDPGLGLRLIYFSYDVKMKEKGDIPEGYSVSREKKERFSLILESASTNQTSMYLCASSFGRRTNQPQHFGDGTRLSIL.

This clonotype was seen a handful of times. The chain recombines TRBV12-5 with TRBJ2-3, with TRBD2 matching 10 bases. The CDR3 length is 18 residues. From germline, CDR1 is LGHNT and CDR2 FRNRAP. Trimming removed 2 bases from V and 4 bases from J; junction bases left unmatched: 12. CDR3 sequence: CASGLLLDGTSAPDTQYF. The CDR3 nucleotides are TGTGCTAGTGGTTTGCTCCTCGACGGGACTAGCGCCCCAGATACGCAGTATTTT.

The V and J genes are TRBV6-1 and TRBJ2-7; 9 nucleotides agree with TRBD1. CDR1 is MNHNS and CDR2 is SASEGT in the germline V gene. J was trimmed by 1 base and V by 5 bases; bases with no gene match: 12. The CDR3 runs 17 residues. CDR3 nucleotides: TGTGCCAGCAGTCCCCTGGGGACAGGGTCAATATCCTACGAGCAGTACTTC. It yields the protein CASSPLGTGSISYEQYF.